Presented here are 17 T cell receptor beta chains from one specimen sequenced in a study of memory CD4+ T cells and cytomegalovirus serostatus. The sort gate was single viable CD3+CD4+CD8-CD45RO+ cells for memory CD4+ T cells. The method was immunoSEQ multiplex PCR; TCRdb's version includes in-frame clones alone and lacks a portion of them. The sample yields about 57,000 clones, around 79% seen once. Sequencing used memory CD4+ T cells from blood. Receptors originate from an adult in good health and CMV-seronegative.

The gene calls are TRBV28 and TRBJ2-3; 7 positions match TRBD1. In germline, CDR1 is MDHEN, CDR2 SYDVKM. This CDR3 is built from 13 residues. The trim removed 6 bases at V and 4 bases at J, leaving 4 bases unmatched. The CDR3 reads CASRRDSSDTQYF. The CDR3 bases are TGTGCCAGCAGAAGGGACAGTTCAGATACGCAGTATTTT.

The chain recombines TRBV7-9 with TRBJ2-7, with TRBD2 as a possible D gene (7 bases). The CDR3 runs to 14 residues. Trimming took 1 base from V and 12 from J, leaving 19 bases between them. Per germline, CDR1 SEHNR and CDR2 FQNEAQ (reference sequence). The CDR3 DNA reads TGTGCCAGCAGCTTAGGGGGGGGCGAGATGGTCGCGTACTTC. Its protein is CASSLGGGEMVAYF.

As regards this clone: This sample includes further DNA sequences coding for the same CDR3. V and J are TRBV10-3 and TRBJ2-3; 7 nucleotides match TRBD2. The CDR3 extends over 14 amino acids. The V gene's germline CDR1 is ENHRY and CDR2 SYGVKD. The V segment lost 6 bases and the J segment 3 bases; nucleotides outside the gene matches: 6. In DNA, the CDR3 is TGTGCCATCAGCGACTCTAGCGGTACAGATACGCAGTATTTT. Its protein product is CAISDSSGTDTQYF.

The J gene is TRBJ1-1, the V gene TRBV5-1; D is possibly TRBD1 (5 bases). This CDR3 spans 15 amino acids. V shed 1 base and J shed 4 bases, with 14 bases lying between them. Germline assignment: CDR1 SGHRS and CDR2 YFSETQ. DNA of the CDR3: TGCGCCAGCAGCTTGAAGGGCAGTGGGGGCACTGAAGCTTTCTTT. Encoded protein: CASSLKGSGGTEAFF.

V and J are TRBV5-1 and TRBJ1-1; 12 bases are shared with TRBD1. V shed 4 bases and J 11 bases; nucleotides not matched to a gene: 6. The CDR3 loop spans 13 amino acids. Germline V gives CDR1 SGHRS, CDR2 YFSETQ. CDR3 DNA sequence: TGCGCCAGCAGCGTCGGGACAGGGGGCTCGGCTTTCTTT. It codes for CASSVGTGGSAFF.

This sequence joins TRBV29-1 and TRBJ2-3, with D tentatively TRBD2 (6 bases). This CDR3 contains 12 residues. The germline V gene has CDR1 SQVTM and CDR2 ANQGSEA. V was clipped by 6 bases and J by 6 bases, with 13 bases between them. The CDR3 sequence: CSVNRDSDTQYF. CDR3 coding DNA: TGCAGCGTCAACCGGGACTCGGATACGCAGTATTTT.

The chain uses TRBV6-6 and TRBJ2-2, with a weak D call TRBD2 (5 bases). The CDR3 extends over 14 amino acids. Germline CDR1 and CDR2: MNHNY and SVGAGI (reference sequence). Trimming took off 10 bases at V and 0 bases at J, with 12 bases between the two ends. CDR3 bases: TGTGCCACAGCGGACTGGGCGAACACCGGGGAGCTGTTTTTT. It translates to CATADWANTGELFF.

The chain has TRBV7-9 and TRBJ1-1, with D tentatively TRBD1 (6 bases). Trimming removed 3 bases from V and 1 base from J, with 9 bases in between. Germline assignment: CDR1 SEHNR and CDR2 FQNEAQ (reference sequence). The CDR3 totals 14 residues. The CDR3 is CASSFGGANTEAFF. CDR3 in DNA: TGTGCCAGCAGCTTCGGGGGCGCGAACACTGAAGCTTTCTTT.

The V call is TRBV5-1, the J call TRBJ2-5, with D maybe TRBD2 (6 bases). The CDR3 spans 12 residues. The germline V gene encodes CDR1 SGHRS and CDR2 YFSETQ. V dropped 6 bases and J dropped 5 bases, with 11 bases sitting between them. Here the CDR3 DNA reads TGCGCCAGCACCCCCGGAGGGGAGACCCAGTACTTC. Its protein is CASTPGGETQYF.

The J gene is TRBJ1-5, the V gene TRBV30; D is possibly TRBD1 (5 bases). V was clipped by 3 bases and J by 4 bases, with 16 bases between them. This CDR3 contains 15 residues. Germline values: CDR1 GTSNPN, CDR2 SVGIG (reference sequence). CDR3 nucleotides: TGTGCCTGGAGCCTTACCGGGACGGCTAATCAGCCCCAGCATTTT. Translation gives CAWSLTGTANQPQHF.

This chain uses TRBV7-9 with TRBJ1-4; no clear D gene. With 6 bases removed from V and 5 bases from J, the gap between germline ends came to 13 bases. This CDR3 is built from 14 residues. Germline CDR1 reads SEHNR; CDR2 reads FQNEAQ (reference sequence). The CDR3 region is CASSSSGNNEKLFF. CDR3 coding DNA: TGTGCCAGCAGTTCATCCGGTAACAATGAAAAACTGTTTTTT.

This rearrangement joins TRBV21-1 to TRBJ1-2; TRBD1 is the table's D call, not checked against the DNA. TRBV21-1 is described as a pseudogene. The CDR3 runs 15 residues. In nucleotides, the CDR3 is TGTGCCAGCGTGTTGGGACACCGGTCGGGCTATGGCTACACCTTC. Its protein is CASVLGHRSGYGYTF.

The gene calls are TRBV6-1 and TRBJ2-1; D gene uncertain. In germline, CDR1 is MNHNS, CDR2 SASEGT. The CDR3 is made up of 13 amino acids. The germline V and J ends were trimmed by 6 bases and 7 bases, with 13 bases remaining between them. The CDR3 loop reads CASRKSSGNEQFF. CDR3 coding DNA: TGTGCCAGCAGAAAATCTAGTGGGAATGAGCAGTTCTTC.

J is TRBJ1-1 and V is TRBV6-1, with 8 bases that match TRBD1. This CDR3 is built from 14 residues. The germline V gene has CDR1 MNHNS and CDR2 SASEGT. The V gene end was trimmed by 4 bases and the J gene end by 6 bases; junction bases not matched to a gene: 7. CDR3 residues: CASSATGGSAEAFF. The CDR3 region has the DNA TGTGCCAGCAGTGCTACAGGGGGTAGCGCTGAAGCTTTCTTT.

This chain uses TRBV5-6 with TRBJ2-3; D may be TRBD2 (6 bases). The CDR3 is 14 residues long. Germline lookup yields CDR1 SGHDT and CDR2 YYEEEE. Trimming shortened V by 3 bases and J by 2 bases, and 10 bases separated the two germline ends. This chain's CDR3 is CASSSLASTDTQYF. Here the CDR3 DNA reads TGTGCCAGCAGCTCTCTAGCGTCCACAGATACGCAGTATTTT.

A single count supports this clone. The rearrangement uses TRBV6-4 and TRBJ1-5; D remains unclear. Trimming took off 0 bases at V and 5 bases at J, with 11 bases between the two ends. The CDR3 consists of 15 residues. Germline CDR1 and CDR2: MRHNA and SNTAGT. Here the CDR3 reads CASSDSLTGDQPQHF. The DNA for the CDR3 is TGTGCCAGCAGTGACTCCTTAACCGGGGATCAGCCCCAGCATTTT.

The chain is built from TRBV30 and TRBJ1-6; tentatively, D is TRBD1 (6 bases). V was pared by 3 bases and J by 3 bases, with 9 bases between. Looked up from germline, CDR1 is GTSNPN and CDR2 is SVGIG (reference sequence). The CDR3 runs to 14 residues. The CDR3 spells CAWRQGNYNSPLHF. The DNA of the CDR3 is TGTGCCTGGAGACAGGGCAACTATAATTCACCCCTCCACTTT. Looking up the rest from reference TRBV30 and TRBJ1-6 gives the full variable domain: SQTIHQWPATLVQPVGSPLSLECTVEGTSNPNLYWYRQAAGRGLQLLFYSVGIGQISSEVPQNLSASRPQDRQFILSSKKLLLSDSGFYLCAWRQGNYNSPLHFGNGTRLTVT.